Here is one T cell receptor (beta chain) with its context. The sample is drawn from a study of blood T cell repertoires in COVID-19. Study-level background: Some COVID-19 samples were acute and others convalescent; all came from the United States, Italy and Spain. Sources were T cells, B-cell-depleted T cells, or PBMCs; the material itself was cDNA or gDNA.

Original data processing: Estimation of nucleated cell counts was performed using reference gene primer amplification. TCRdb keeps only in-frame clones here, not all; method: immunoSEQ multiplex PCR. V, J and clone size reflect that table, while D and trimming were determined from the DNA. This sample has some 360,000 clones, with 80% to 90% found just once. The CDR3 covers 15 residues. Germline values: CDR1 MNHEY, CDR2 SMNVEV (reference sequence). The V and J ends lost 0 bases and 1 base respectively, with 9 bases between them. The chain uses TRBV27 and TRBJ1-2; D gene ambiguous. The sample was peripheral blood. This clonotype originated in an older woman with COVID-19, enrolled during active disease. The CDR3 bases are TGTGCCAGCAGTTTATCTCCATCAGTTAACTATGGCTACACCTTC. It is translated as CASSLSPSVNYGYTF.